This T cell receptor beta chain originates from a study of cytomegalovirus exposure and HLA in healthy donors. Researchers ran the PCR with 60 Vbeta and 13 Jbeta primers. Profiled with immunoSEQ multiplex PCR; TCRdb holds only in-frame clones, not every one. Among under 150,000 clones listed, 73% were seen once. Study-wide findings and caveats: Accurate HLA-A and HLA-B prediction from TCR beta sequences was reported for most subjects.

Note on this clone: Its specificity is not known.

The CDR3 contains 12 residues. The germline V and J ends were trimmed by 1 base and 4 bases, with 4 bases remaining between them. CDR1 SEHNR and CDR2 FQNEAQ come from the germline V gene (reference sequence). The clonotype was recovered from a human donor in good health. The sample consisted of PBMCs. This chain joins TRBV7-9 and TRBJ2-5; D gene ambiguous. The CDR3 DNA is TGTGCCAGCAGCTTAGACAGAGAGACCCAGTACTTC. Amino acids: CASSLDRETQYF.